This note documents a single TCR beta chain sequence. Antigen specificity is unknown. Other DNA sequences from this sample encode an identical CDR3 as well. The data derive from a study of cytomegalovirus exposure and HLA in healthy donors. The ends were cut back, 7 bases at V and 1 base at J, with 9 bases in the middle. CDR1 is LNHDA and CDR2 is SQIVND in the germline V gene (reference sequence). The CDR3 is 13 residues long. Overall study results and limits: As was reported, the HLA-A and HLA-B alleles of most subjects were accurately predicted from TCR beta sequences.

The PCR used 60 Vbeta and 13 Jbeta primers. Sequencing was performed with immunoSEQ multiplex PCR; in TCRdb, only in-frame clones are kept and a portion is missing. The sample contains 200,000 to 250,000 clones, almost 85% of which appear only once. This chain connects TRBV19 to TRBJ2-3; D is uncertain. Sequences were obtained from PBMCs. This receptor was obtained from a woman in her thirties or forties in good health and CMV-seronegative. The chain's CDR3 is CASTLSGTDTQYF. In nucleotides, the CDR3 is TGTGCCAGTACCCTCTCTGGCACAGATACGCAGTATTTT.